This T cell receptor beta chain was sequenced in a study of shared clonotypes between healthy human individuals. The assay was immunoSEQ multiplex PCR, and TCRdb's table has in-frame clones only and misses some. The sample has 1,400,000 or so clones, approximately 98.5% seen once. The length of the CDR3 is 15 residues. Germline V lookup: CDR1 MGHDK, CDR2 SYGVNS. Between the trimmed V and J ends, which lost 0 bases and 5 bases, there was a span of 11 bases. The TCR was taken from a man aged 30-40 years in good health. Sequencing was carried out using naive CD4+ T cells sorted from blood. Noted subset: CD45RA+ positively selected. This chain links TRBV25-1 with TRBJ2-1, with D maybe TRBD1 (5 bases). CDR3 residues: CASSEYGARDNEQFF. The CDR3, as DNA: TGTGCCAGCAGTGAATATGGGGCCAGGGACAATGAGCAGTTCTTC.